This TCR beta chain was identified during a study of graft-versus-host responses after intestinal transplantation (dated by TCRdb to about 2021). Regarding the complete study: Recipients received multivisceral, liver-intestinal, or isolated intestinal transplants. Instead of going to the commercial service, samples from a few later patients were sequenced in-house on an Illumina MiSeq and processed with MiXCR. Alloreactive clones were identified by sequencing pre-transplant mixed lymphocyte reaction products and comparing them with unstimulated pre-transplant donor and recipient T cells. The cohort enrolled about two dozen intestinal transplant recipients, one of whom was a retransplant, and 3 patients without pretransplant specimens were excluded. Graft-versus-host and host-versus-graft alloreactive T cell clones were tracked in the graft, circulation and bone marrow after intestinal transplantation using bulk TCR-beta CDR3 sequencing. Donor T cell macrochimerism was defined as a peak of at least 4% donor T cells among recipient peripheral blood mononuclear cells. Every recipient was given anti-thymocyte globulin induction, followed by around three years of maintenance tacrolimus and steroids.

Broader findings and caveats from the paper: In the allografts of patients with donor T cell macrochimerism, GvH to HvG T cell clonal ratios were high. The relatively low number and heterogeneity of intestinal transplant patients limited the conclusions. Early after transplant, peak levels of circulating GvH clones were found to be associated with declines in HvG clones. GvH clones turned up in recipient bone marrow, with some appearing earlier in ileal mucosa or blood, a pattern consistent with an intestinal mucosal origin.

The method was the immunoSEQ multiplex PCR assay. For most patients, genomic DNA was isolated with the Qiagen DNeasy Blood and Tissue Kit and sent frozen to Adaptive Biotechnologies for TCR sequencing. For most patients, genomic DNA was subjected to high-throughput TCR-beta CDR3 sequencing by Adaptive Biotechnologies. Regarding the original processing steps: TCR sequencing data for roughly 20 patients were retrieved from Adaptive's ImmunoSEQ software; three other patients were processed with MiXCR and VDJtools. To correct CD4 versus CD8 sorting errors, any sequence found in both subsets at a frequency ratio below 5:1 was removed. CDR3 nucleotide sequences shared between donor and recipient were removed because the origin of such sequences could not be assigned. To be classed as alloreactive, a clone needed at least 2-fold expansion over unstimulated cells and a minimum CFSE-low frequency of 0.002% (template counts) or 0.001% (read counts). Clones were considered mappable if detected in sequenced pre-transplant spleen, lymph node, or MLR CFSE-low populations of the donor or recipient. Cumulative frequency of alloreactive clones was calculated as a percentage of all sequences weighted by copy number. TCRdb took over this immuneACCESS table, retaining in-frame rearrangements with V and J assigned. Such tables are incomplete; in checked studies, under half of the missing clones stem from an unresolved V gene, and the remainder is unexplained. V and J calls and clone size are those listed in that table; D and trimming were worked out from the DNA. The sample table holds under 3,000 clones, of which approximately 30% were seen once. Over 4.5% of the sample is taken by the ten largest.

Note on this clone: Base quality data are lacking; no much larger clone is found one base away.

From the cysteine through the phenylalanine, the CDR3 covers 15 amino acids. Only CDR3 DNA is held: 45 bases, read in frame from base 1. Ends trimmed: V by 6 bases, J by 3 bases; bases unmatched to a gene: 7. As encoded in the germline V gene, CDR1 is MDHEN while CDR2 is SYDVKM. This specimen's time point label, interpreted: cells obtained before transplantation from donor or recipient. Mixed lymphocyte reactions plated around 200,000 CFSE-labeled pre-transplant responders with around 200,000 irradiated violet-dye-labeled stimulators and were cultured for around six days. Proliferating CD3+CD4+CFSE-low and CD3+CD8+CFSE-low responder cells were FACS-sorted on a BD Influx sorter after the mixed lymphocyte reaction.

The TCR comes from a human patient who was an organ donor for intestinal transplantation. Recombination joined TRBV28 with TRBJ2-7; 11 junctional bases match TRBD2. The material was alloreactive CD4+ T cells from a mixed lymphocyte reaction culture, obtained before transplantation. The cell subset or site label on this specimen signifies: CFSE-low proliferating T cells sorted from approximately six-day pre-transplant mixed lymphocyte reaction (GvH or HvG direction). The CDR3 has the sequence CASSSGLAGFYEQYF. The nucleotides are TGTGCCAGCAGCTCTGGACTAGCGGGTTTCTACGAGCAGTACTTC.